This TCR beta chain was sequenced during a study of blood T cells in healthy people across ages. V was cut by 5 bases and J by 8 bases, with 18 bases left in between. The germline V gene has CDR1 SEHNR and CDR2 FQNEAQ (reference sequence). The CDR3 sequence is 15 residues long. A J-beta primer mix and a sample-barcoded 5' primer were used in a second PCR of about 6 to 12 cycles. TCRdb recomputed calls from the 5' RACE reads with MiXCR, one row per CDR3 protein. Among roughly 1 million distinct CDR3 sequences, 20% to 25% were seen once, and the ten largest hold about 0.8%. The same data also contributed to another study, on T cells of mothers and their children. That work states: Overlap measured in related mother-child pairs was slightly, non-significantly higher than in unrelated pairs.

Input material: blood. The rearrangement joins TRBV7-9 to TRBJ1-4, with D hard to call. This clonotype was sampled from a girl aged 2 to 10 in good health. The CDR3 region is CASSLSAGLGEKLFF. CDR3 nucleotide sequence: TGTGCCAGCAGCCTAAGCGCCGGCCTGGGGGAAAAACTGTTTTTT.